The 23 T cell receptor beta chains below all came from one sample that was sequenced in a study of response to subunit inactivated influenza vaccine. TCRdb called the RT-PCR reads again in MiXCR, with one record for every CDR3 protein. Here the sample spans more than 150,000 distinct CDR3 sequences, 9.2% being singletons. The specimen was non-naive T cells sorted from PBMCs, collected on the day of vaccination. The receptor set was obtained from a man aged 45-65 years who received an inactivated influenza vaccine.

Ten or more counts support this clonotype. The chain joins TRBV20-1 to TRBJ2-7, with TRBD2 matching over 7 bases. This CDR3 is built from 14 residues. Looked up from germline, CDR1 is DFQATT and CDR2 is SNEGSKA (reference sequence). The J segment lost 0 bases and the V segment lost 6 bases, leaving 8 bases of the junction unmatched. The CDR3 DNA reads TGCAGTGCCTTAGCGGGCCTAGACTCCTACGAGCAGTACTTC. It encodes CSALAGLDSYEQYF.

This clonotype was counted ten times or more. V gene TRBV15 combines with J gene TRBJ2-5; D not certain. V lost 1 base, J lost 5 bases, and 8 bases lay in between. This CDR3 is 13 amino acids long. From germline, CDR1 is LNHNV and CDR2 YYDKDF (reference sequence). The CDR3 sequence: CATSRGYKETQYF. DNA of the CDR3: TGTGCCACCAGCAGAGGATACAAGGAGACCCAGTACTTC.

This clonotype was counted ten times or more. This rearrangement joins TRBV20-1 to TRBJ2-2, with 11 bases fitting TRBD1. The CDR3 totals 14 residues. The germline CDR1 and CDR2 sequences are DFQATT and SNEGSKA (reference sequence). V was pared by 4 bases and J by 5 bases, with 3 bases of the junction left unmatched. The CDR3 nucleotides read TGCAGTGCTAAGGGACAGGGGGGAACCGGGGAGCTGTTTTTT. This codes for CSAKGQGGTGELFF.

This clonotype was seen at least ten times. The V gene is TRBV5-6, the J gene TRBJ2-7; the D gene is possibly TRBD1 (6 bases). The ends were cut back, 4 bases at V and 9 bases at J, with 11 bases in the middle. The CDR3 sequence is 11 residues long. Germline loops: CDR1 SGHDT, CDR2 YYEEEE. The CDR3 here is CASSVEGGQYF. The CDR3 bases are TGTGCCAGCAGCGTGGAAGGGGGGCAGTACTTC.

The J gene is TRBJ1-6, the V gene TRBV6-4, with D tentatively TRBD1 (5 bases). Germline V gene sequence: CDR1 MRHNA, CDR2 SNTAGT. The CDR3 totals 15 residues. With 7 bases removed from V and 8 bases from J, the gap between germline ends came to 18 bases. CDR3 in DNA: TGTGCCAGCACTTGGCAGGGTTCATCGGATTCACCCCTCCACTTT. Translation: CASTWQGSSDSPLHF.

This clonotype was found a few times. J is TRBJ2-3 and V is TRBV9; TRBD1 aligns across 7 bases. V was pared by 1 base and J by 4 bases, with 6 bases of the junction left unmatched. Germline CDR1 and CDR2: SGDLS and YYNGEE. This CDR3 is built from 15 residues. The CDR3 nucleotides read TGTGCCAGCAGCGTATCAGGGGGACGGGCAGATACGCAGTATTTT. It translates to CASSVSGGRADTQYF.

There are many counts of this clonotype. The chain employs TRBV24-1 and TRBJ2-7; TRBD1 aligns across 11 bases. After removal of 5 bases from V and 6 bases from J, the junction contained 5 bases not matched to a gene. CDR1 is KGHDR, CDR2 SFDVKD, per germline. This CDR3 spans 14 amino acids. The CDR3 spells CATSAPGTGGEQYF. The CDR3 nucleotides read TGTGCCACCAGTGCCCCCGGGACAGGGGGCGAGCAGTACTTC.

This clonotype was seen ten or more times. This rearrangement joins TRBV14 to TRBJ2-2; 9 bases are shared with TRBD1. This CDR3 is built from 16 residues. Germline V gives CDR1 SGHDN, CDR2 FVKESK. V lost 1 base to trimming and J lost 5 bases; unmatched junction nucleotides: 5. The chain's CDR3 is CASSQVWDRATGELFF. The CDR3 DNA reads as TGTGCCAGCAGCCAAGTCTGGGACAGGGCAACCGGGGAGCTGTTTTTT.

The genes are TRBV27 and TRBJ2-7; D remains unclear. The CDR3 consists of 10 residues. The V and J ends lost 8 bases and 5 bases respectively, with 7 bases between them. Germline V gives CDR1 MNHEY, CDR2 SMNVEV (reference sequence). CDR3 sequence: CASRHHEQYF. The CDR3 bases are TGTGCCAGCCGGCATCACGAGCAGTACTTC.

The rearrangement uses TRBV13 and TRBJ2-3; 7 nucleotides align to TRBD1. CDR1 PRHDT and CDR2 FYEKMQ come from the germline V gene (reference sequence). The CDR3 consists of 18 residues. The V gene end was trimmed by 3 bases and the J gene end by 1 base; junction bases not matched to a gene: 13. CDR3 residues: CASSFRVGQILRTDTQYF. DNA of the CDR3: TGTGCCAGCAGCTTCAGGGTGGGACAGATCCTTCGCACAGATACGCAGTATTTT.

This clonotype came up many times. The chain combines TRBV10-3 with TRBJ2-7; D is unresolved. Germline V lookup: CDR1 ENHRY, CDR2 SYGVKD. Trimming cost V 6 bases and J 5 bases, with 11 bases left between them. This CDR3 spans 12 amino acids. This CDR3 reads CAISQLGDEQYF. The CDR3 coding sequence is TGTGCCATCAGCCAGCTTGGAGACGAGCAGTACTTC.

This rearrangement joins TRBV5-1 to TRBJ1-6; D might be TRBD1 (6 bases). CDR1 and CDR2 (germline): SGHRS, YFSETQ. V gave up 0 bases and J gave up 9 bases, with 13 bases separating them. The CDR3 has 15 residues. The CDR3 DNA reads TGCGCCAGCAGCTTGGATACAGGGTGGGGTTCACCCCTCCACTTT. This translates into CASSLDTGWGSPLHF. Variable domain in full (rest from reference TRBV5-1 and TRBJ1-6): KAGVTQTPRYLIKTRGQQVTLSCSPISGHRSVSWYQQTPGQGLQFLFEYFSETQRNKGNFPGRFSGRQFSNSRSEMNVSTLELGDSALYLCASSLDTGWGSPLHFGNGTRLTVT.

This clonotype was picked up a small number of times. The J gene is TRBJ1-1, the V gene TRBV5-4; D remains unclear. With 0 bases removed from V and 4 bases from J, the gap between germline ends came to 10 bases. The CDR3 runs 14 residues. CDR1 and CDR2 from the germline V gene are SGHNT and YYREEE (reference sequence). The CDR3 nucleotides read TGTGCCAGCAGCTTGGGGGCCTCGGGCACTGAAGCTTTCTTT. Residues: CASSLGASGTEAFF.

This clonotype turned up a few times. The J gene is TRBJ2-3, the V gene TRBV18; weak D call: TRBD1 (6 bases). V gave up 2 bases and J gave up 0 bases, with 12 bases separating them. Germline V gene data show CDR1 as KGHSH and CDR2 as LQKENI. The CDR3 runs to 16 residues. CDR3 sequence (DNA): TGTGCCAGCTCACCAATCTCACAGGGAAGCACAGATACGCAGTATTTT. It codes for CASSPISQGSTDTQYF.

This clonotype was observed at least ten times. This rearrangement joins TRBV3-1 to TRBJ2-1, with 9 bases aligning to TRBD2. V lost 3 bases, J lost 4 bases, and 4 bases stayed unmatched. This CDR3 is built from 15 residues. Germline CDR1 LGHDT, CDR2 YNNKEL (reference sequence). This CDR3 reads CASSHSGGGYNEQFF. The DNA of the CDR3 is TGTGCCAGCAGCCATAGCGGGGGAGGGTACAATGAGCAGTTCTTC.

This clonotype occurred a few times. The rearrangement uses TRBV30 and TRBJ1-4; D gene ambiguous. CDR3 length equals 13 residues. The germline gives CDR1 GTSNPN, CDR2 SVGIG (reference sequence). The germline V and J ends were trimmed by 4 bases and 5 bases, with 11 bases remaining between them. The CDR3, as DNA: TGTGCCTGGAAATGGGCGGCGAATGAAAAACTGTTTTTT. As protein: CAWKWAANEKLFF.

This clonotype was counted ten times or more. This rearrangement joins TRBV18 to TRBJ1-3, with D possibly TRBD1 on 6 matching bases. The CDR3 spans 15 residues. V lost 3 bases and J lost 0, with 9 bases in between. CDR1 and CDR2 from the germline V gene are KGHSH and LQKENI. The chain's CDR3 is CASSPTGLSGNTIYF. The DNA of the CDR3 is TGTGCCAGCTCACCGACAGGCCTCTCTGGAAACACCATATATTTT. The full variable domain, in which reference TRBV18 and TRBJ1-3 provide the parts outside the CDR3, is NAGVMQNPRHLVRRRGQEARLRCSPMKGHSHVYWYRQLPEEGLKFMVYLQKENIIDESGMPKERFSAEFPKEGPSILRIQQVVRGDSAAYFCASSPTGLSGNTIYFGEGSWLTVV.

The rearrangement uses TRBV20-1 and TRBJ1-6; no clear D gene. Germline lookup yields CDR1 DFQATT and CDR2 SNEGSKA (reference sequence). The CDR3 runs to 13 residues. Trimming stripped 1 base from V and 7 bases from J, with 8 bases between. The CDR3 nucleotides are TGCAGTGCTAGAGGATCCGTAAATTCACCCCTCCACTTT. Translating it yields CSARGSVNSPLHF.

This clonotype has only a few counts. The DNA of the CDR3 is TGTGCCAGCAGCATCGGGACTAGCTCCTACAATGAGCAGTTCTTC. Protein product: CASSIGTSSYNEQFF. V is TRBV3-1 and J is TRBJ2-1; 8 bases fit TRBD2. The germline V gene has CDR1 LGHDT and CDR2 YNNKEL (reference sequence). The CDR3 runs to 15 residues. The V gene end was trimmed by 5 bases and the J gene end by 0 bases; junction bases not matched to a gene: 3.

This clonotype was seen a few times. This chain uses TRBV4-2 with TRBJ2-3; unclear D gene. The CDR3 sequence is 12 residues long. CDR1 is LGHNA and CDR2 is YNFKEQ in the germline V gene. V gave up 0 bases and J gave up 7 bases, with 5 bases separating them. Here the CDR3 reads CASSQEVNTQYF. In DNA form, the CDR3 reads TGTGCCAGCAGCCAAGAGGTGAATACGCAGTATTTT.

This clonotype was observed at least ten times. The V call is TRBV4-1, the J call TRBJ1-6; the D is unclear. Trimming pared 0 bases from V and 8 bases from J, leaving 8 bases between. The CDR3 runs 14 residues. Germline-derived CDR1 and CDR2 are MGHRA and YSYEKL. Here the CDR3 reads CASSQEREDSPLHF. The DNA for the CDR3 is TGCGCCAGCAGCCAAGAGAGGGAAGATTCACCCCTCCACTTT.

This clonotype was found many times. V and J are TRBV29-1 and TRBJ1-1; weak D call: TRBD1 (6 bases). Per germline, CDR1 SQVTM and CDR2 ANQGSEA. This CDR3 is built from 13 residues. V dropped 5 bases and J dropped 0 bases, with 10 bases sitting between them. The DNA for the CDR3 is TGCAGCGTTCTGGGACATTTGAACACTGAAGCTTTCTTT. Translated: CSVLGHLNTEAFF.

This clonotype was seen at least ten times. The chain has TRBV7-2 and TRBJ2-5, with D possibly matching TRBD2 (7 bases). CDR3 length equals 15 residues. Germline CDR1 is SGHTA and CDR2 is FQGNSA. V was clipped by 1 base and J by 2 bases, with 11 bases between them. The CDR3 DNA follows: TGTGCCAGCAGCTTAGGAGGGGGGGGGCAAGAGACCCAGTACTTC. Its translation: CASSLGGGGQETQYF.